These 10 T cell receptor beta chains share one sample of origin, sequenced in a study of early T cells in non-severe SARS-CoV-2 infection (TCRdb year 2021). Receptors were amplified or captured by 5' RACE. The instrument was a NextSeq 500. TCRdb passed the public sequencing reads through fastp at Q25 and MiXCR, retaining productive beta sequences. Entries are consolidated by CDR3 protein sequence, retaining the most common genes and DNA. This sample is represented by some 82,000 distinct CDR3 sequences; roughly an eighth of them were singletons. The top ten clones comprise approximately 2.5% of the sample. Sequencing used whole blood. All receptors come from an adult who was a healthcare worker with PCR-confirmed SARS-CoV-2 infection or an uninfected control (not recorded which).

The rearrangement uses TRBV6-5 and TRBJ2-5, with 7 bases identical to TRBD2. Germline V gene data show CDR1 as MNHEY and CDR2 as SVGAGI. The CDR3 extends over 16 amino acids. V was clipped by 6 bases and J by 1 base; unmatched bases: 11. CDR3 bases: TGTGCCAGCAGGGCACCTTTCCGGGGGGTCCAAGAGACCCAGTACTTC. This translates into CASRAPFRGVQETQYF.

The rearrangement links TRBV29-1 to TRBJ2-7, with D perhaps matching TRBD1 (5 bases). This CDR3 is 11 amino acids long. The germline gives CDR1 SQVTM, CDR2 ANQGSEA. Deletions cut 5 bases from V and 6 bases from J, with 11 bases between. The CDR3 region has the DNA TGCAGCGTTAGCCAGGGCGGCGAGCAGTACTTC. It specifies CSVSQGGEQYF.

This clonotype appeared many times. V usage is TRBV5-1 and J usage is TRBJ2-2, with D perhaps TRBD1 or TRBD2 (5 bases each). Germline loops: CDR1 SGHRS, CDR2 YFSETQ. The CDR3 is 13 amino acids. V was clipped by 4 bases and J by 2 bases, with 6 bases between them. This CDR3 is CASSRDNTGELFF. DNA of the CDR3: TGCGCCAGCAGCAGGGACAACACCGGGGAGCTGTTTTTT.

This clonotype was counted at least ten times. The J gene is TRBJ2-6, the V gene TRBV19; 7 bases fit TRBD1. This CDR3 spans 16 amino acids. Per germline, CDR1 LNHDA and CDR2 SQIVND (reference sequence). Unmatched junction bases numbered 6, after V lost 7 bases and J lost 0 bases. The CDR3: CASTRQGLSGANVLTF. In nucleotides, the CDR3 is TGTGCCAGTACCCGACAGGGTCTCTCTGGGGCCAACGTCCTGACTTTC. Combining the CDR3 with reference TRBV19 and TRBJ2-6 gives the whole variable domain DGGITQSPKYLFRKEGQNVTLSCEQNLNHDAMYWYRQDPGQGLRLIYYSQIVNDFQKGDIAEGYSVSREKKESFPLTVTSAQKNPTAFYLCASTRQGLSGANVLTFGAGSRLTVL.

The rearrangement links TRBV20-1 to TRBJ2-3; D is ambiguous. The CDR3 sequence is 12 residues long. V was pared by 3 bases and J by 2 bases, with 6 bases between. Germline V gives CDR1 DFQATT, CDR2 SNEGSKA (reference sequence). Here the CDR3 DNA reads TGCAGTGCTAGCATAGCCACAGATACGCAGTATTTT. Translation: CSASIATDTQYF.

V gene TRBV6-5 combines with J gene TRBJ1-2, with D perhaps TRBD1 (5 bases). The CDR3 runs 13 residues. V dropped 5 bases and J dropped 8 bases, with 15 bases sitting between them. Germline CDR1 is MNHEY and CDR2 is SVGAGI. The CDR3 bases are TGTGCCAGCAGTCATCAGGGCGGCGAGGGCTACACCTTC. It is translated as CASSHQGGEGYTF.

The chain couples TRBV19 to TRBJ2-7; TRBD1 aligns across 8 bases. The junction had 5 bases not matched to a gene; V was cut back by 4 bases and J by 0 bases. The CDR3 loop spans 15 amino acids. Germline CDR1 is LNHDA and CDR2 is SQIVND (reference sequence). The chain's CDR3 is CASSSRTGPSYEQYF. CDR3 bases: TGTGCCAGTAGTAGCCGGACAGGGCCCTCCTACGAGCAGTACTTC. The variable domain in full, completed from reference TRBV19 and TRBJ2-7, reads DGGITQSPKYLFRKEGQNVTLSCEQNLNHDAMYWYRQDPGQGLRLIYYSQIVNDFQKGDIAEGYSVSREKKESFPLTVTSAQKNPTAFYLCASSSRTGPSYEQYFGPGTRLTVT.

V usage is TRBV7-6 and J usage is TRBJ2-2; 10 bases map to TRBD2. The CDR3 is 15 residues long. The junction had 12 bases not matched to a gene; V was cut back by 6 bases and J by 11 bases. The germline V gene encodes CDR1 SGHVS and CDR2 FNYEAQ. CDR3 coding DNA: TGTGCCAGCAGAATTATAGCGGGAGGCCTCGGAGAGCTGTTTTTT. Translating gives CASRIIAGGLGELFF.

The chain is built from TRBV29-1 and TRBJ1-1; maybe TRBD1 (5 bases). This CDR3 has 13 residues. Trimming pared 7 bases from V and 4 bases from J, leaving 16 bases between. The germline V gene encodes CDR1 SQVTM and CDR2 ANQGSEA. The chain's CDR3 is CSANRDPTTEAFF. The CDR3 DNA follows: TGCAGCGCGAACCGGGACCCCACCACTGAAGCTTTCTTT.

The chain carries TRBV12-3 or TRBV12-4 and TRBJ1-1, with no clear D. Trimming pared 0 bases from V and 1 base from J, leaving 3 bases between. The CDR3 contains 13 residues. The CDR3 loop is CASSLAENTEAFF. CDR3 DNA sequence: TGTGCCAGCAGTTTAGCAGAGAACACTGAAGCTTTCTTT.